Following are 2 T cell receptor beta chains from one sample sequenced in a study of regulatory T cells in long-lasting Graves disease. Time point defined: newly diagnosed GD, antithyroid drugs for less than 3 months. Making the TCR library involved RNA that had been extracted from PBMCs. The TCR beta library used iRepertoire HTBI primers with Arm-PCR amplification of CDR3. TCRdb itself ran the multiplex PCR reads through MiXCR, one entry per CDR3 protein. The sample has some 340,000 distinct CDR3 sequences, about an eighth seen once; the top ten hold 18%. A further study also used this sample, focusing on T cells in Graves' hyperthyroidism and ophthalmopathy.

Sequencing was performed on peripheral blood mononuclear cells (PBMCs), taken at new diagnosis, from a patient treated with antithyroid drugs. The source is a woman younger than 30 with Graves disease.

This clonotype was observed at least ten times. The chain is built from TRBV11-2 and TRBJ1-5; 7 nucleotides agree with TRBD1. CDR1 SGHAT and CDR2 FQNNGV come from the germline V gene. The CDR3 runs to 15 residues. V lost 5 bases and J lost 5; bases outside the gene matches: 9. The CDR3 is CASSKRQGPYQPQHF. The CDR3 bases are TGTGCCAGCAGCAAGAGACAGGGACCTTATCAGCCCCAGCATTTT.

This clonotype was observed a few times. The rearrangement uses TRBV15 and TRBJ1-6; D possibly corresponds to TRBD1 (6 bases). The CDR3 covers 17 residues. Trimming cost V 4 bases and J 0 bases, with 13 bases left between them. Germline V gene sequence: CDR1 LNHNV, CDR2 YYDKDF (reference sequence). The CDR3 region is CATSKDSLSSYNSPLHF. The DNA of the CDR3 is TGTGCCACCAGCAAGGACAGTTTAAGCTCCTATAATTCACCCCTCCACTTT.